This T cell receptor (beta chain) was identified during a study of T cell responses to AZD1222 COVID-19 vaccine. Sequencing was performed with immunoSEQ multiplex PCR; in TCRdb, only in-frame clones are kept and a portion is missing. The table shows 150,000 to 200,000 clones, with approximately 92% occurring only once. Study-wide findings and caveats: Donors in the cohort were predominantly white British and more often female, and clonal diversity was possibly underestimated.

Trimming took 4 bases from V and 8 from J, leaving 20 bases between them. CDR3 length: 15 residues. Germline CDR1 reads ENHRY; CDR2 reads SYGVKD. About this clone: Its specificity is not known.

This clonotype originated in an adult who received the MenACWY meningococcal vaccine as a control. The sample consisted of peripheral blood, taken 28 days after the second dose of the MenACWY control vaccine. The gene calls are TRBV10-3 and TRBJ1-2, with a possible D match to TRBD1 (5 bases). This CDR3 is CAISAAGSLGEGYTF. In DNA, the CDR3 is TGTGCCATCAGTGCAGCCGGTTCCTTAGGGGAGGGCTACACCTTC.